A single sample gave rise to the 8 T cell receptor beta chains below, sequenced in a study of shared clonotypes between healthy human individuals. Some clones are missing from TCRdb's copy, which holds only in-frame ones; the method was immunoSEQ multiplex PCR. The sample shows just under 350,000 clones, around 67% of them seen only once. The material sequenced was memory CD4+ T cells sorted from blood. Subset reported: CD45RA-negative fraction. Receptor source: a man aged 25 to 45 in good health.

The rearrangement links TRBV7-2 to TRBJ2-7; TRBD1 or TRBD2 may be the D gene (5 bases each). Trimming removed 3 bases at V and 6 bases at J, with 9 bases between. This CDR3 has 12 residues. Germline V gene sequence: CDR1 SGHTA, CDR2 FQGNSA. The DNA of the CDR3 is TGTGCCAGCAGCTTCCGGGACGGCGAGCAGTACTTC. Its translation is CASSFRDGEQYF.

This sequence joins TRBV19 and TRBJ1-1; 8 bases line up with TRBD1. The germline gives CDR1 LNHDA, CDR2 SQIVND (reference sequence). The CDR3 totals 14 residues. V was clipped by 4 bases and J by 6 bases; unmatched bases: 7. The CDR3 DNA is TGTGCCAGTAGTAGACAGGGGATGCGGGCTGAAGCTTTCTTT. It is translated as CASSRQGMRAEAFF.

This clone has more than one count but fewer than ten. This chain connects TRBV27 to TRBJ2-1; D not resolved. This CDR3 is 14 amino acids long. V was cut by 6 bases and J by 12 bases, with 21 bases left in between. The germline V gene has CDR1 MNHEY and CDR2 SMNVEV (reference sequence). CDR3 coding DNA: TGTGCCAGCAGCTTACGACCAAACGCCCCGAGGCAGTTCTTC. Translating gives CASSLRPNAPRQFF.

The chain uses TRBV29-1 and TRBJ2-1; 14 bases are a match to TRBD2. Per the germline V gene, CDR1 is SQVTM and CDR2 is ANQGSEA. Trimming cost V 6 bases and J 1 base; bases outside gene matches: 5. CDR3 length: 16 amino acids. CDR3 sequence reads: CSVSGTSGRSYNEQFF. CDR3 nucleotide sequence: TGCAGCGTGTCCGGGACTAGCGGGAGATCCTACAATGAGCAGTTCTTC.

This clone came up a few times. V is TRBV7-2 and J is TRBJ2-7; D is undetermined. The CDR3 extends over 11 amino acids. Germline V gene lookup returns CDR1 SGHTA and CDR2 FQGNSA. V was shortened by 1 base and J by 9 bases, with 7 bases between the two germline ends. The CDR3 protein is CASSLEGVQYF. The CDR3, as DNA: TGTGCCAGCAGCTTAGAAGGTGTGCAGTACTTC.

The rearrangement joins TRBV7-8 to TRBJ2-1; unclear D gene. The germline CDR1 and CDR2 sequences are SGHVS and FQNEAQ. Trimming pared 1 base from V and 6 bases from J, leaving 7 bases between. The CDR3 runs 13 residues. CDR3 in DNA: TGTGCCAGCAGCTTAGGCTACCTCAATGAGCAGTTCTTC. Protein: CASSLGYLNEQFF.

The chain uses TRBV9 and TRBJ2-1; D is perhaps TRBD2 (6 bases). CDR1 and CDR2 (germline): SGDLS, YYNGEE. Between the trimmed V and J ends, which lost 0 bases and 7 bases, there was a span of 20 bases. The CDR3 is 17 amino acids. CDR3 residues: CASSVDVGGRHLNEQFF. The CDR3 DNA reads TGTGCCAGCAGCGTAGATGTTGGAGGGAGGCACCTAAATGAGCAGTTCTTC.

The V call is TRBV19, the J call TRBJ2-4; 10 bases are a match to TRBD2. The germline CDR1 and CDR2 sequences are LNHDA and SQIVND (reference sequence). This CDR3 has 16 residues. The trim removed 7 bases at V and 0 bases at J, leaving 6 bases unmatched. The CDR3 spells CASKGLARVAKNIQYF. The CDR3 coding sequence is TGTGCCAGTAAGGGACTAGCGAGAGTAGCCAAAAACATTCAGTACTTC.